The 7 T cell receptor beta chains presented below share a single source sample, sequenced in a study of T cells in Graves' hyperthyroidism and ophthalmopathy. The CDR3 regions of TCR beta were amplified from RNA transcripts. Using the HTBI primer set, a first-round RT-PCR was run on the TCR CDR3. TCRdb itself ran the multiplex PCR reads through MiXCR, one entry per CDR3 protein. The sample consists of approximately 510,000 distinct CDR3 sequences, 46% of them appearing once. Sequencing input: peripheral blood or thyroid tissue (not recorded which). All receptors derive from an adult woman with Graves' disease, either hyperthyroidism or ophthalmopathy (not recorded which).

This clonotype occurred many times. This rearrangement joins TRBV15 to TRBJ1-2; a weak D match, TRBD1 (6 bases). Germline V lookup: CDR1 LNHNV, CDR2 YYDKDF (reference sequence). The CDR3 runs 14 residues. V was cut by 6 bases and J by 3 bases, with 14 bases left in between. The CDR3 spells CATRLGHRDYGYTF. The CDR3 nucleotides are TGTGCCACCAGATTGGGGCACAGGGACTATGGCTACACCTTC.

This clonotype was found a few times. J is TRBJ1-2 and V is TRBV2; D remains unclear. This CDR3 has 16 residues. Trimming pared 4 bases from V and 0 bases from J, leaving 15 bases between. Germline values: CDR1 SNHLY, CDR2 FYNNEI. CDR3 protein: CASSVEAAAPNYGYTF. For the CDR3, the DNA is TGTGCCAGCAGTGTAGAGGCGGCAGCGCCTAACTATGGCTACACCTTC.

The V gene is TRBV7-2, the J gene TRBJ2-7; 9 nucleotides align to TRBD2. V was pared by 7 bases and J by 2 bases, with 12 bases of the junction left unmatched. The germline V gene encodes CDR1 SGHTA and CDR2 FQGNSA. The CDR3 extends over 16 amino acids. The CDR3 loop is CASNTRGLAGTYEQYF. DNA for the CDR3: TGTGCCAGCAACACTAGGGGGCTAGCGGGAACCTACGAGCAGTACTTC. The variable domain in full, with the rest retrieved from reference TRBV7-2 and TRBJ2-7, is GAGVSQSPSNKVTEKGKDVELRCDPISGHTALYWYRQSLGQGLEFLIYFQGNSAPDKSGLPSDRFSAERTGGSVSTLTIQRTQQEDSAVYLCASNTRGLAGTYEQYFGPGTRLTVT.

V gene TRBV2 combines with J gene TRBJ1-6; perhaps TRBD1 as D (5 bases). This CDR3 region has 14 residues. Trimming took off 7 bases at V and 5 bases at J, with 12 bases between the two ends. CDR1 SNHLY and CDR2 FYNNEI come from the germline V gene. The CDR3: CASKERQHNSPLHF. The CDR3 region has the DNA TGTGCCAGCAAAGAGAGACAGCATAATTCACCCCTCCACTTT.

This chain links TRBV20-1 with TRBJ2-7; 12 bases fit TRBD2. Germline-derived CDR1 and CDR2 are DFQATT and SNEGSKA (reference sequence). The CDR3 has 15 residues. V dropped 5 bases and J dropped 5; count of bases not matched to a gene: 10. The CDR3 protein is CSAFRLAGESNEQYF. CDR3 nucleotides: TGCAGTGCTTTCAGACTAGCGGGAGAGTCGAACGAGCAGTACTTC.

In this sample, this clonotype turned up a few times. The CDR3 region has the DNA TGTGCCAGTAGTACAAGCGCGGGACCCTACTACGAGCAGTACTTC. Translating gives CASSTSAGPYYEQYF. This chain uses TRBV19 with TRBJ2-7, with D tentatively TRBD2 (6 bases). The CDR3 loop spans 15 amino acids. The germline V and J ends were trimmed by 4 bases and 3 bases, with 16 bases remaining between them. Per the germline V gene, CDR1 is LNHDA and CDR2 is SQIVND (reference sequence). The full variable domain, completed using reference TRBV19 and TRBJ2-7, is DGGITQSPKYLFRKEGQNVTLSCEQNLNHDAMYWYRQDPGQGLRLIYYSQIVNDFQKGDIAEGYSVSREKKESFPLTVTSAQKNPTAFYLCASSTSAGPYYEQYFGPGTRLTVT.

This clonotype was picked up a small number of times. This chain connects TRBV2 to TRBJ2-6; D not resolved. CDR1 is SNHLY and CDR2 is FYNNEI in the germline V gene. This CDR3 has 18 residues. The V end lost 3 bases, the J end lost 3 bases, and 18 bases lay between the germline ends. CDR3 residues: CASSDTGSLFVGANVLTF. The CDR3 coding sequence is TGTGCCAGCAGTGATACTGGCAGCCTGTTTGTTGGGGCCAACGTCCTGACTTTC. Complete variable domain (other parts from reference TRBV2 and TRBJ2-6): EPEVTQTPSHQVTQMGQEVILRCVPISNHLYFYWYRQILGQKVEFLVSFYNNEISEKSEIFDDQFSVERPDGSNFTLKIRSTKLEDSAMYFCASSDTGSLFVGANVLTFGAGSRLTVL.